These 2 T cell receptor beta chains share one sample of origin, sequenced in a study of blood T cell repertoires in COVID-19. Only in-frame clones appear in the TCRdb table, and some are missing; sequencing was by immunoSEQ multiplex PCR. The sample records about 400,000 clones, around 90% being singletons. Sequencing was done on a sample of PBMCs or T cells enriched from blood (not recorded which). These TCRs come from a woman aged 40 to 50 with acute COVID-19.

This clone was counted a few times. This sequence joins TRBV5-8 and TRBJ2-6, with TRBD1 matching 8 bases. Germline V gene sequence: CDR1 SGHTS, CDR2 YDEGEE. The CDR3 sequence is 16 residues long. Trimming at V came to 4 bases and at J to 0 bases, leaving 3 bases not matched to a gene. The CDR3 nucleotides read TGTGCCAGCAGCATGACAGGGGCCTCTGGGGCCAACGTCCTGACTTTC. Translation gives CASSMTGASGANVLTF.

In its sample, this clone was seen many times. The chain carries TRBV7-6 and TRBJ1-5; D unclear. CDR1 is SGHVS and CDR2 is FNYEAQ in the germline V gene. The CDR3 is made up of 14 amino acids. Deletions cut 1 base from V and 6 bases from J, with 10 bases between. DNA for the CDR3: TGTGCCAGCAGCTTAGGCGTAGGACTTCAGCCCCAGCATTTT. Translating gives CASSLGVGLQPQHF.